This T cell receptor (beta chain) was identified during a study of T-cell reconstitution after alpha-beta-depleted transplantation in children. The authors prepared the TCRbeta library with unique molecular identifiers. TCRdb ran MiXCR on the PCR reads and lists one entry per CDR3 protein. The sample carries about 580,000 distinct CDR3 sequences, roughly a quarter recorded once. Points from the study as a whole: Newly produced T cells mostly accounted for T-cell counts and diversity one year post-transplant.

On this clonotype itself: Its antigen is undetermined.

The receptor's source is a boy under two years old with Wiskott-Aldrich syndrome, due to receive a stem cell transplant. The material was PBMCs, obtained before TCRalphabeta/CD19-depleted stem cell transplant.

CDR3 DNA: TGTGCCAGCAGCCCCCTCACAGACGAGCAGTACTTC. Its protein product is CASSPLTDEQYF. The rearrangement uses TRBV11-2 and TRBJ2-7; unclear D gene. There are 12 residues in the CDR3. Trimming shortened V by 5 bases and J by 5 bases, and 10 bases separated the two germline ends. CDR1 and CDR2 from the germline V gene are SGHAT and FQNNGV. The full variable domain, rest sourced from reference TRBV11-2 and TRBJ2-7, is EAGVAQSPRYKIIEKRQSVAFWCNPISGHATLYWYQQILGQGPKLLIQFQNNGVVDDSQLPKDRFSAERLKGVDSTLKIQPAKLEDSAVYLCASSPLTDEQYFGPGTRLTVT.